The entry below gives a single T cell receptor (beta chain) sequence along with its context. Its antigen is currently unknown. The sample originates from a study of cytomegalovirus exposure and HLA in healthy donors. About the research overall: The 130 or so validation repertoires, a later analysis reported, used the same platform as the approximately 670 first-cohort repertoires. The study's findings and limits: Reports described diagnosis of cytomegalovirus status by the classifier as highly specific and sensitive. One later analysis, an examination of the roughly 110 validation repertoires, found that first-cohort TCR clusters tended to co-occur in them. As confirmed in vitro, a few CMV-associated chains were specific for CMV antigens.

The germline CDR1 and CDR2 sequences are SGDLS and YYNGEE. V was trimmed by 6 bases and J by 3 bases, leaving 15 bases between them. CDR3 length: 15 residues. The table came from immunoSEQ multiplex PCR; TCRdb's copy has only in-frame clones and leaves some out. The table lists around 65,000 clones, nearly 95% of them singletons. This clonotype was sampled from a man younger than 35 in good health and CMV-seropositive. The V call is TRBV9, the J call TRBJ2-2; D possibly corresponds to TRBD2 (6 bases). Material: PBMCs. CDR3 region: CASNGGGTDTGELFF. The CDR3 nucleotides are TGTGCCAGCAACGGAGGCGGGACGGACACCGGGGAGCTGTTTTTT.